These 9 T cell receptor beta chains were all obtained from the same sample, sequenced in a study of beta chain features in type 1 diabetes. Study-wide findings and caveats: Type 1 diabetes patients had TCRB CDR3s that were shorter (moderately but significantly so) in all four CD4+ subsets.

Every isolated RNA sample was fully reverse transcribed, so sequencing captured expressed TCRB transcripts. Data came from immunoSEQ multiplex PCR; TCRdb stores just in-frame clones and leaves some out. The sample has 250,000 to 350,000 clones, roughly an eighth seen once. Their antigens are not known. Sequenced input: naive CD4+ T cells from blood. Source of these receptors: a man aged 30 to 45 with type 1 diabetes.

This clone is a singleton in its sample. The chain couples TRBV4-1 to TRBJ1-1; no firm D call. Germline CDR1 reads MGHRA; CDR2 reads YSYEKL. V was pared by 2 bases and J by 1 base, with 14 bases between. CDR3 length equals 16 residues. As DNA, the CDR3 is TGCGCCAGCAGCCAACCCATCCTGGGCCCGAACACTGAAGCTTTCTTT. Residues: CASSQPILGPNTEAFF.

V and J are TRBV6-5 and TRBJ2-3; D possibly corresponds to TRBD2 (7 bases). Per the germline V gene, CDR1 is MNHEY and CDR2 is SVGAGI. This CDR3 is built from 14 residues. Trimming took off 5 bases at V and 4 bases at J, with 13 bases between the two ends. The CDR3: CASSESGGPDTQYF. The DNA for the CDR3 is TGTGCCAGCAGTGAGTCGGGGGGCCCAGATACGCAGTATTTT.

In its sample, this clone was seen a few times. This chain links TRBV7-3 with TRBJ2-2, with a tentative D call TRBD1 (6 bases). This CDR3 is 13 amino acids long. V lost 5 bases, J lost 4 bases, and 8 bases lay in between. The V gene's germline CDR1 is SGHTA and CDR2 FQGTGA. The DNA of the CDR3 is TGTGCCAGCAGCCGACAGGCCACCGGGGAGCTGTTTTTT. This translates into CASSRQATGELFF. Combining the CDR3 with reference TRBV7-3 and TRBJ2-2 gives the whole variable domain GAGVSQTPSNKVTEKGKYVELRCDPISGHTALYWYRQSLGQGPEFLIYFQGTGAADDSGLPNDRFFAVRPEGSVSTLKIQRTERGDSAVYLCASSRQATGELFFGEGSRLTVL.

This chain connects TRBV7-2 to TRBJ2-3, with TRBD1 matching 10 bases. The J segment lost 4 bases and the V segment lost 4 bases, leaving 8 bases of the junction unmatched. Germline CDR1 reads SGHTA; CDR2 reads FQGNSA. This CDR3 is built from 16 residues. In DNA form, the CDR3 reads TGTGCCAGCAGCTGGGGGGACAGGGGTCTCTCAGATACGCAGTATTTT. Protein sequence: CASSWGDRGLSDTQYF.

The chain uses TRBV5-1 and TRBJ2-1; the match to TRBD2 covers 8 bases. Per germline, CDR1 SGHRS and CDR2 YFSETQ. The length of the CDR3 is 16 residues. V lost 4 bases, J lost 6 bases, and 12 bases stayed unmatched. The CDR3 loop is CASSNTAGVPLNEQFF. The CDR3 nucleotides are TGCGCCAGCAGCAACACAGCGGGAGTTCCCCTCAATGAGCAGTTCTTC. Full variable domain (outside the CDR3, taken from reference TRBV5-1 and TRBJ2-1): KAGVTQTPRYLIKTRGQQVTLSCSPISGHRSVSWYQQTPGQGLQFLFEYFSETQRNKGNFPGRFSGRQFSNSRSEMNVSTLELGDSALYLCASSNTAGVPLNEQFFGPGTRLTVL.

V and J are TRBV5-4 and TRBJ2-2, with 9 bases identical to TRBD1. The CDR3 is 14 amino acids. The trim removed 3 bases at V and 6 bases at J, leaving 3 bases unmatched. The germline gives CDR1 SGHNT, CDR2 YYREEE (reference sequence). The CDR3 here is CASSSRDRAGELFF. The CDR3 nucleotides read TGTGCCAGCAGCTCCCGGGACAGGGCCGGGGAGCTGTTTTTT.

This clone was found a few times. The chain joins TRBV4-2 to TRBJ1-1, with D maybe TRBD1 (6 bases). V was cut by 0 bases and J by 0 bases, with 8 bases left in between. Germline-derived CDR1 and CDR2 are LGHNA and YNFKEQ. The CDR3 extends over 15 amino acids. The CDR3 nucleotides read TGTGCCAGCAGCCAAGATAGGGGGATGAACACTGAAGCTTTCTTT. It encodes CASSQDRGMNTEAFF.

This clone appeared a few times. The V call is TRBV4-3, the J call TRBJ2-2; D possibly corresponds to TRBD2 (6 bases). Germline CDR1 reads LGHNA; CDR2 reads YSLEER. The CDR3 runs to 16 residues. The V gene lost 0 bases and the J gene lost 5 bases, with 13 bases spanning the gap. The CDR3 protein is CASSQDGGKGTGELFF. The CDR3 coding sequence is TGCGCCAGCAGCCAAGACGGCGGGAAAGGGACCGGGGAGCTGTTTTTT.

This clone has only a few counts. The genes are TRBV7-3 and TRBJ2-1, with 7 nucleotides matching TRBD2. Trimming took 0 bases from V and 7 from J; bases not matched to a gene: 6. This CDR3 is 15 amino acids long. CDR1 is SGHTA and CDR2 is FQGTGA in the germline V gene. The CDR3 is CASSLTGGPRNEQFF. The CDR3 nucleotides read TGTGCCAGCAGCTTAACGGGAGGGCCAAGGAATGAGCAGTTCTTC.